These 8 T cell receptor beta chains were all obtained from the same sample, sequenced in a study of cytomegalovirus exposure and HLA in healthy donors. PCR was performed using 60 Vbeta and 13 Jbeta primers. Using immunoSEQ multiplex PCR, the repertoire was profiled, and TCRdb retains in-frame clones only, with some absent. There are more than 85,000 clones in the sample; 76% occur only once, and over 3.5% lies in the top ten. The sample comprised PBMCs. These receptors originate from a woman aged 45-65 years in good health and CMV-seropositive.

The chain combines TRBV29-1 with TRBJ2-3; perhaps TRBD1 as D (5 bases). CDR1 and CDR2 from the germline V gene are SQVTM and ANQGSEA. V lost 5 bases, J lost 2 bases, and 17 bases lay in between. CDR3 length equals 15 residues. The DNA of the CDR3 is TGCAGCGTTCGAGATAGGGGAAGTCCCACAGATACGCAGTATTTT. Its protein is CSVRDRGSPTDTQYF.

The chain has TRBV7-8 and TRBJ2-7; D may be TRBD1 (5 bases). CDR1 SGHVS and CDR2 FQNEAQ come from the germline V gene. Trimming stripped 5 bases from V and 0 bases from J, with 14 bases between. The CDR3 is 15 amino acids. CDR3 residues: CASSPMGRASYEQYF. CDR3 coding DNA: TGTGCCAGCAGCCCCATGGGCAGGGCCTCCTACGAGCAGTACTTC.

CDR3 DNA sequence: TGTGCCAGCAGCTTTAGCGGCAATGAGCAGTTCTTC. This gives the protein CASSFSGNEQFF. The chain is built from TRBV7-3 and TRBJ2-1; D possibly corresponds to TRBD2 (6 bases). The CDR3 length is 12 residues. The germline V gene has CDR1 SGHTA and CDR2 FQGTGA. Between the trimmed V and J ends, which lost 3 bases and 6 bases, there was a span of 6 bases.

V is TRBV6-5 and J is TRBJ2-7, with no clear D. The CDR3 extends over 13 amino acids. CDR1 and CDR2 from the germline V gene are MNHEY and SVGAGI. The V end was cut by 5 bases, the J end by 1 base, with 9 bases between. The CDR3 spells CASSKTFSYEQYF. The CDR3 nucleotides read TGTGCCAGCAGTAAAACTTTTTCCTACGAGCAGTACTTC.

This clone was detected a few times. The chain employs TRBV19 and TRBJ2-1, with 12 nucleotides matching TRBD2. The CDR3 is 18 amino acids. CDR1 is LNHDA and CDR2 is SQIVND in the germline V gene (reference sequence). V was clipped by 4 bases and J by 1 base; unmatched bases: 8. The CDR3 is CASSTLLAGGLSYNEQFF. The CDR3 DNA sequence: TGTGCCAGTAGTACCCTACTAGCGGGAGGTCTTTCCTACAATGAGCAGTTCTTC.

This chain uses TRBV5-4 with TRBJ2-1, with 12 bases identical to TRBD2. The CDR3 has 13 amino acids. Germline CDR1 reads SGHNT; CDR2 reads YYREEE (reference sequence). Trimming cost V 4 bases and J 8 bases; bases outside gene matches: 1. The CDR3 DNA sequence: TGTGCCAGCAGCCGGACTAGCGGGGATGAGCAGTTCTTC. Encoded protein: CASSRTSGDEQFF. Using reference TRBV5-4 and TRBJ2-1 for the parts outside the CDR3, the full variable domain is ETGVTQSPTHLIKTRGQQVTLRCSSQSGHNTVSWYQQALGQGPQFIFQYYREEENGRGNFPPRFSGLQFPNYSSELNVNALELDDSALYLCASSRTSGDEQFFGPGTRLTVL.

The rearrangement links TRBV9 to TRBJ2-7, with D possibly TRBD2 on 5 matching bases. The CDR3 is made up of 15 amino acids. Germline V gene sequence: CDR1 SGDLS, CDR2 YYNGEE. V lost 0 bases, J lost 1 base, and 11 bases lay in between. The CDR3 reads CASSVGRGLSYEQYF. CDR3 DNA: TGTGCCAGCAGCGTAGGAAGAGGGTTGTCCTACGAGCAGTACTTC.

In its sample, this clone was seen once. The V and J genes are TRBV7-6 and TRBJ2-1; 11 nucleotides align to TRBD2. The CDR3 contains 18 residues. Trimming cost V 6 bases and J 0 bases; bases outside gene matches: 10. Germline V gives CDR1 SGHVS, CDR2 FNYEAQ. CDR3 residues: CASREGSGRASSYNEQFF. CDR3 nucleotides: TGTGCCAGCAGAGAAGGTAGCGGGAGGGCCAGCTCCTACAATGAGCAGTTCTTC.